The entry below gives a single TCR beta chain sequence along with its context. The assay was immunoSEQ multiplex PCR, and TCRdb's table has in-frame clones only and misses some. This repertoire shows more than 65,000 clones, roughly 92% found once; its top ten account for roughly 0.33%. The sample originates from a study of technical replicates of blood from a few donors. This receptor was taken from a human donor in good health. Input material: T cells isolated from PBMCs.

CDR3 sequence: CASSLRGQGTEPQHF. CDR3 nucleotide sequence: TGTGCCAGCAGCTTAAGGGGACAGGGGACGGAGCCCCAGCATTTT. The chain is built from TRBV11-2 and TRBJ1-5; 10 bases are shared with TRBD1. The V gene end was trimmed by 2 bases and the J gene end by 8 bases; junction bases not matched to a gene: 6. The germline V gene has CDR1 SGHAT and CDR2 FQNNGV. The CDR3 has 15 amino acids.